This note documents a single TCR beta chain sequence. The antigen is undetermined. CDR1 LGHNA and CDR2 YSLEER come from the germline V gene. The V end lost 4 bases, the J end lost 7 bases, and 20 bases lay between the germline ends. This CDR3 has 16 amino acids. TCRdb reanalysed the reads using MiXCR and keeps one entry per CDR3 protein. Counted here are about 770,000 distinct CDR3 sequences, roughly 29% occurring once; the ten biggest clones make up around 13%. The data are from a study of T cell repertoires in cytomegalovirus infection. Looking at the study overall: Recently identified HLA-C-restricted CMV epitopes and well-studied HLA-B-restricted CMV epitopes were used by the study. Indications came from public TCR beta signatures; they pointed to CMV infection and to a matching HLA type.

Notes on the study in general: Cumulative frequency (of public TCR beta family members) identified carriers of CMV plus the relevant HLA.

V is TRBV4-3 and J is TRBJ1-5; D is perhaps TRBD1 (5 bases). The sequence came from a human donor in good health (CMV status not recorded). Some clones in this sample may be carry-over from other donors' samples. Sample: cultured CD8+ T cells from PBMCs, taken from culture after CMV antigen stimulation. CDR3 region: CASSPTVGGTGQPQHF. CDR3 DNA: TGCGCCAGCAGCCCGACCGTCGGAGGGACCGGCCAGCCCCAGCATTTT.